The clone carrying this T cell receptor beta chain appeared many times. Its cognate antigen is unknown. This specimen belongs to a study of T-cell memory formation after mild COVID-19. Study context: For the most part, TCR clusters were specific to one donor. Findings and caveats of the study: Cross-reactive memory seemingly joined, as some responding clones were found in pre-infection memory.

V dropped 5 bases and J dropped 1 base, with 8 bases sitting between them. The CDR3 is 13 amino acids. Germline assignment: CDR1 MNHEY and CDR2 SVGEGT. TCRdb re-called the 5' RACE reads through MiXCR, storing one row per CDR3 protein. The sample records approximately 390,000 distinct CDR3 sequences, approximately 15% being singletons. This chain links TRBV6-2 or TRBV6-3 with TRBJ1-1; D is ambiguous. The receptor was isolated from a man younger than 30 who had mild COVID-19 (a few samples of this study predate the infection). Cell type and time point are not known. Input material: PBMCs or a T cell subset sorted from them (not recorded which). The CDR3 is CASSLHENTEAFF. The CDR3 nucleotides are TGTGCCAGCAGTCTACATGAGAACACTGAAGCTTTCTTT.